This T cell receptor beta chain comes out of a study of blood T cell repertoires in COVID-19. Study summary: The cDNA or gDNA used as material had been derived from T cells, B-cell-depleted T cells, or PBMCs.

The CDR3 loop spans 14 amino acids. Germline CDR1 reads GTSNPN; CDR2 reads SVGIG (reference sequence). V lost 8 bases to trimming and J lost 0 bases, with 14 bases between them. Original methodology: Estimation of nucleated cell counts was performed using reference gene primer amplification. Measured with immunoSEQ multiplex PCR; TCRdb has only the in-frame clones, and not every one. D and trimming come from the DNA, and the V and J calls and clone size come from that table. The sample lists 150,000 or so clones; around 82% were seen once. Turning to this clone: This sample also contains other DNA sequences that code for the same CDR3.

The specimen sequenced was peripheral blood. This rearrangement joins TRBV30 to TRBJ1-3; D remains unclear. The sequence was obtained from a human donor with acute or convalescent COVID-19. The donor label of this sample is uncertain. CDR3: CASNTGSSGNTIYF. The CDR3 coding sequence is TGTGCCAGCAACACGGGAAGCTCTGGAAACACCATATATTTT.